The 14 T cell receptor beta chains reported below all come from one sample, sequenced in a study of T cells expressing NK-cell markers. TCRdb re-called the 5' RACE reads and catalogs CDR3 proteins one per entry, DNA excluded. Its listing shows some 450,000 distinct CDR3 sequences. Sequencing input: blood T cells: a sorted CD56 or NKG2C T cell subset, CD4+ or CD8+ T cells, or bulk PBMC T cells (not recorded which). Receptors originate from a woman aged 18 to 75 in good health.

The rearrangement links TRBV28 to TRBJ2-3; TCRdb designates TRBD2, a call that cannot be tested without DNA. The germline CDR1 and CDR2 sequences are MDHEN and SYDVKM. This CDR3 comprises 15 residues. The CDR3 protein is CASSTLARGTDTQYF.

The genes are TRBV6-5 and TRBJ2-2; no DNA is available, so the TRBD1 call from TCRdb remains unchecked. CDR1 is MNHEY and CDR2 is SVGAGI in the germline V gene. CDR3 length: 12 amino acids. The CDR3 protein is CASSPGGGELFF.

This sequence joins TRBV5-4 and TRBJ2-1; TCRdb gives TRBD2 as the D gene, but with no DNA this cannot be confirmed. The CDR3 runs to 13 residues. Germline V gives CDR1 SGHNT, CDR2 YYREEE (reference sequence). The CDR3 sequence is CASSGKARNEQFF. Combining the CDR3 with reference TRBV5-4 and TRBJ2-1 gives the whole variable domain ETGVTQSPTHLIKTRGQQVTLRCSSQSGHNTVSWYQQALGQGPQFIFQYYREEENGRGNFPPRFSGLQFPNYSSELNVNALELDDSALYLCASSGKARNEQFFGPGTRLTVL.

The chain has TRBV7-2 and TRBJ2-1; TCRdb selects TRBD1, and the lack of DNA leaves this call unchecked. Germline values: CDR1 SGHTA, CDR2 FQGNSA. The CDR3 covers 15 residues. This chain's CDR3 is CASSSGQGILVGQFF.

V and J are TRBV7-9 and TRBJ2-7; TCRdb proposes TRBD1, but this gene call is untestable without DNA. The CDR3 extends over 12 amino acids. Germline V lookup: CDR1 SEHNR, CDR2 FQNEAQ (reference sequence). CDR3 amino acids: CASSSLTGKKYF.

CDR3: CASSPRDSNSPLHF. The chain has TRBV27 and TRBJ1-6; the TCRdb D gene call, TRBD1, has no DNA to confirm it. The CDR3 is 14 amino acids. Per the germline V gene, CDR1 is MNHEY and CDR2 is SMNVEV (reference sequence).

The chain recombines TRBV2 with TRBJ2-3. The CDR3 has 14 amino acids. The germline gives CDR1 SNHLY, CDR2 FYNNEI. CDR3 residues: CASTMTASTDTQYF.

The V gene is TRBV7-2, the J gene TRBJ2-7; TCRdb's D call of TRBD2 is untestable without DNA. The V gene's germline CDR1 is SGHTA and CDR2 FQGNSA. This CDR3 contains 14 residues. This chain's CDR3 is CASNKGLAGYEQYF.

The gene calls are TRBV12-3 or TRBV12-4 and TRBJ2-4; no DNA is available, so the TRBD2 call from TCRdb remains unchecked. This CDR3 comprises 15 residues. The CDR3 reads CASSLLAGKGNIQYF.

The chain combines TRBV12-3 or TRBV12-4 with TRBJ2-3; TCRdb's D call, TRBD2, is unchecked because there is no DNA. The CDR3 length is 16 residues. This CDR3 reads CASSLMGSGRTDTQYF.

The chain joins TRBV28 to TRBJ2-4; TCRdb returns TRBD1, unconfirmable since there is no DNA. The germline V gene encodes CDR1 MDHEN and CDR2 SYDVKM. CDR3 length equals 14 residues. The CDR3 protein is CASSRAGSQNIQYF.

This chain uses TRBV7-2 with TRBJ2-2; no DNA is available, so the TRBD2 call from TCRdb remains unchecked. Germline V gene sequence: CDR1 SGHTA, CDR2 FQGNSA. The CDR3 runs 15 residues. CDR3: CASSAARRGTGELFF.

The chain employs TRBV4-1 and TRBJ2-3. Germline CDR1 is MGHRA and CDR2 is YSYEKL. The CDR3 has 16 amino acids. The CDR3 loop reads CASSQVSEPPIDTQYF.

This rearrangement joins TRBV28 to TRBJ2-7. The CDR3 loop spans 14 amino acids. Germline V gives CDR1 MDHEN, CDR2 SYDVKM. This CDR3 is CASSFTQASYEQYF.